This TCR beta chain appears in the sequencing data of a study of blood T cell repertoires in COVID-19. Study-level background: The samples span acute and convalescent COVID-19 from the United States, Italy and Spain. T cells, B-cell-depleted T cells, or PBMCs provided the cDNA or gDNA that served as material.

Germline values: CDR1 SGDLS, CDR2 YYNGEE. The CDR3 totals 14 residues. With 2 bases removed from V and 0 bases from J, the gap between germline ends came to 7 bases. Repertoires were generated with immunoSEQ multiplex PCR, while TCRdb's copy carries only in-frame clones and drops some. The sample includes fewer than 120,000 clones, 70% to 90% of them seen just once. This chain uses TRBV9 with TRBJ2-3; unclear D gene. The receptor comes from a human donor in a cohort sampled during active COVID-19. The specimen sequenced was peripheral blood. The CDR3 loop is CASSVASSTDTQYF. DNA of the CDR3: TGTGCCAGCAGCGTCGCGTCTAGCACAGATACGCAGTATTTT.